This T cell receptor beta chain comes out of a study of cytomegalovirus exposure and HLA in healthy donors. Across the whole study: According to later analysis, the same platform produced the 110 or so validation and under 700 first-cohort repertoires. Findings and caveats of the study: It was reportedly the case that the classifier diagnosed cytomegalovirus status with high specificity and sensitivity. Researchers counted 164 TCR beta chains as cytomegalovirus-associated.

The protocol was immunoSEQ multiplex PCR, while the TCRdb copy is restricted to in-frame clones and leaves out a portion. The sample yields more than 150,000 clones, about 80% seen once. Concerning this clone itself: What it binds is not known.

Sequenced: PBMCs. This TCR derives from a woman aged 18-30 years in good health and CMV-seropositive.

CDR3 nucleotide sequence: TGTGCCAGCAGTGCGACAGTTCAAGAGACCCAGTACTTC. The encoded protein is CASSATVQETQYF. The V call is TRBV6-4, the J call TRBJ2-5; D may be TRBD1 (5 bases). The germline V gene encodes CDR1 MRHNA and CDR2 SNTAGT. Trimming removed 4 bases at V and 2 bases at J, with 8 bases between. CDR3 length: 13 amino acids.